The next 20 T cell receptor beta chains were all read from a single sample in a study of control samples from healthy donors and cancer patients. Sequencing was performed with immunoSEQ multiplex PCR; in TCRdb, only in-frame clones are kept and a portion is missing. The repertoire holds 45,000 to 65,000 clones, with roughly 86% as singletons. The sequenced material came from PBMCs. These receptors all stem from a man aged 50 or older with head and neck cancer.

V usage is TRBV12-5 and J usage is TRBJ2-1; D might be TRBD1 or TRBD2, each matching 5 bases. V was clipped by 3 bases and J by 8 bases, with 14 bases between them. The CDR3 has 14 amino acids. Germline V lookup: CDR1 LGHNT, CDR2 FRNRAP. The CDR3 loop is CASGFGGPLDEQFF. The DNA of the CDR3 is TGTGCTAGTGGTTTTGGGGGTCCGTTGGATGAGCAGTTCTTC.

The V gene is TRBV4-1, the J gene TRBJ1-2; D remains unclear. Germline values: CDR1 MGHRA, CDR2 YSYEKL. V lost 5 bases, J lost 8 bases, and 6 bases lay in between. The CDR3 spans 10 residues. The CDR3 DNA is TGCGCCAGCAGCGGGCTCGGCTACACCTTC. As protein: CASSGLGYTF.

The V and J genes are TRBV9 and TRBJ2-5, with 11 positions matching TRBD2. V shed 0 bases, J shed 0 bases, and the junction held 4 bases outside the gene matches. In germline, CDR1 is SGDLS, CDR2 YYNGEE. The length of the CDR3 is 17 residues. DNA of the CDR3: TGTGCCAGCAGCGTAGAAACTAGCGGGGGTTACCAAGAGACCCAGTACTTC. It specifies CASSVETSGGYQETQYF.

The chain recombines TRBV2 with TRBJ2-2; D is uncertain. The V end was cut by 6 bases, the J end by 0 bases, with 8 bases between. The germline CDR1 and CDR2 sequences are SNHLY and FYNNEI. This CDR3 has 14 amino acids. CDR3 DNA sequence: TGTGCCAGCAGGTTAGACACGAACACCGGGGAGCTGTTTTTT. Its translation is CASRLDTNTGELFF.

This clone was seen a single time. The J gene is TRBJ1-1, the V gene TRBV5-5; tentative D call: TRBD1 (5 bases). The V and J ends lost 0 bases and 5 bases respectively, with 14 bases between them. CDR3 size: 15 residues. The germline V gene encodes CDR1 SGHKS and CDR2 YYEKEE (reference sequence). CDR3: CASSLEGRGETEAFF. DNA of the CDR3: TGTGCCAGCAGCTTGGAGGGACGGGGAGAGACTGAAGCTTTCTTT.

In its sample, this clone was seen once. This chain connects TRBV5-1 to TRBJ1-1, with 7 nucleotides matching TRBD1. The germline V gene encodes CDR1 SGHRS and CDR2 YFSETQ. The ends lost 8 bases at V and 5 bases at J; junction bases unmatched: 15. The CDR3 covers 15 residues. CDR3 protein: CASYRQGMGGTEAFF. The CDR3 DNA sequence: TGCGCCAGTTACCGACAGGGAATGGGAGGAACTGAAGCTTTCTTT.

The chain links TRBV7-2 to TRBJ2-3, with D perhaps being TRBD1 or TRBD2 (6 bases each). The CDR3 sequence is 16 residues long. Germline V gene data show CDR1 as SGHTA and CDR2 as FQGNSA. V lost 6 bases, J lost 4 bases, and 20 bases lay in between. The CDR3 here is CASSKNAGQLADTQYF. The CDR3, as DNA: TGTGCCAGCAGTAAAAATGCGGGACAATTGGCAGATACGCAGTATTTT.

V is TRBV7-3 and J is TRBJ1-4, with D possibly TRBD1 on 5 matching bases. The CDR3 contains 18 residues. Trimming removed 11 bases at V and 5 bases at J, with 30 bases between. Looked up from germline, CDR1 is SGHTA and CDR2 is FQGTGA. The CDR3 coding sequence is TGTGCCGAACTCCCAACATGGGGTAAGTGGGGACTCAATGAAAAACTGTTTTTT. This translates into CAELPTWGKWGLNEKLFF. The full variable domain, its missing parts supplied by reference TRBV7-3 and TRBJ1-4, is GAGVSQTPSNKVTEKGKYVELRCDPISGHTALYWYRQSLGQGPEFLIYFQGTGAADDSGLPNDRFFAVRPEGSVSTLKIQRTERGDSAVYLCAELPTWGKWGLNEKLFFGSGTQLSVL.

This chain links TRBV5-5 with TRBJ1-2, with unresolved D. This CDR3 spans 15 amino acids. Per germline, CDR1 SGHKS and CDR2 YYEKEE (reference sequence). The V and J ends lost 0 bases and 5 bases respectively, with 14 bases between them. The CDR3 here is CASSLASGASYGYTF. The CDR3 nucleotides are TGTGCCAGCAGCTTGGCCTCTGGCGCCTCGTATGGCTACACCTTC.

The chain recombines TRBV5-5 with TRBJ2-2; D gene ambiguous. The V end lost 4 bases, the J end lost 4 bases, and 8 bases lay between the germline ends. Germline CDR1 reads SGHKS; CDR2 reads YYEKEE (reference sequence). This CDR3 region has 13 residues. The CDR3 sequence is CASSLLRTGELFF. DNA of the CDR3: TGTGCCAGCAGCCTACTCCGCACCGGGGAGCTGTTTTTT.

The rearrangement links TRBV7-9 to TRBJ2-1; 9 bases are a match to TRBD1. This CDR3 contains 16 residues. The germline gives CDR1 SEHNR, CDR2 FQNEAQ (reference sequence). The V segment lost 5 bases and the J segment 7 bases; nucleotides outside the gene matches: 12. The CDR3 coding sequence is TGTGCCAGCAGCCACGGGGGACAGGGAGGTTGGAATGAGCAGTTCTTC. It is translated as CASSHGGQGGWNEQFF. Looking up the rest from reference TRBV7-9 and TRBJ2-1 gives the full variable domain: DTGVSQNPRHKITKRGQNVTFRCDPISEHNRLYWYRQTLGQGPEFLTYFQNEAQLEKSRLLSDRFSAERPKGSFSTLEIQRTEQGDSAMYLCASSHGGQGGWNEQFFGPGTRLTVL.

The CDR3 loop is CASSRDRAYNEQFF. The CDR3 DNA reads as TGTGCCAGTAGTAGGGACAGGGCCTACAATGAGCAGTTCTTC. The rearrangement uses TRBV19 and TRBJ2-1; 9 bases are a match to TRBD1. Looked up from germline, CDR1 is LNHDA and CDR2 is SQIVND (reference sequence). With 4 bases clipped from V and 2 bases from J, the junction kept 0 bases outside the gene matches. This CDR3 spans 14 amino acids.

V gene TRBV10-3 combines with J gene TRBJ1-1, with D uncertain. The CDR3 extends over 13 amino acids. Trimming shortened V by 10 bases and J by 0 bases, and 12 bases separated the two germline ends. Germline loops: CDR1 ENHRY, CDR2 SYGVKD. This chain's CDR3 is CATLREMNTEAFF. The CDR3 DNA is TGTGCCACCCTCCGGGAAATGAACACTGAAGCTTTCTTT.

J is TRBJ1-1 and V is TRBV12-2; TRBD1, the table's D call, lacks a check against the DNA. TRBV12-2 is assigned pseudogene status. CDR3 length: 14 amino acids. The CDR3 nucleotides are TGTGCAAGTCGCTTAGCTGAGGGGGTCACTGAAGCTTTCTTT. This translates into CASRLAEGVTEAFF.

The chain couples TRBV19 to TRBJ2-7; 8 bases map to TRBD1. J gave up 5 bases and V 5 bases, and 11 bases lay outside the gene matches. The CDR3 contains 15 residues. Germline values: CDR1 LNHDA, CDR2 SQIVND (reference sequence). The CDR3 protein is CASSVFSGTGHEQYF. The CDR3 DNA follows: TGTGCCAGTAGTGTCTTCTCCGGGACAGGCCACGAGCAGTACTTC.

This clone came up a few times. CDR3 protein: CASSDGLAGDTQYF. CDR3 nucleotides: TGTGCCAGCAGTGACGGACTAGCGGGAGATACGCAGTATTTT. The rearrangement uses TRBV6-4 and TRBJ2-3; TRBD2 matches at 11 bases. V trimming: 2 bases; J trimming: 5 bases; junction bases outside the gene matches: 0. Germline values: CDR1 MRHNA, CDR2 SNTAGT. The CDR3 is 14 residues long.

The J gene is TRBJ1-2, the V gene TRBV28, with 7 bases that match TRBD1. Trimming took 8 bases from V and 4 from J; bases not matched to a gene: 10. CDR1 and CDR2 (germline): MDHEN, SYDVKM. The CDR3 is 14 residues long. The CDR3 here is CASRRTGSPYGYTF. CDR3 DNA sequence: TGTGCCAGCCGGAGGACAGGATCGCCCTATGGCTACACCTTC.

The chain joins TRBV5-5 to TRBJ1-4, with 7 bases lining up with TRBD1. The germline V gene has CDR1 SGHKS and CDR2 YYEKEE (reference sequence). The J segment lost 5 bases and the V segment lost 3 bases, leaving 10 bases of the junction unmatched. CDR3 length equals 16 residues. The CDR3: CASSSTPGQPNEKLFF. CDR3 sequence (DNA): TGTGCCAGCAGCTCGACACCGGGACAGCCGAATGAAAAACTGTTTTTT.

The rearrangement links TRBV4-2 to TRBJ1-6; no firm D call. Germline V CDR1 and CDR2: LGHNA, YNFKEQ. Trimming left V 0 bases short and J 10 bases short, with 4 bases between. This CDR3 spans 12 amino acids. CDR3 amino acids: CASSQENSPLHF. The DNA for the CDR3 is TGTGCCAGCAGCCAAGAGAACTCACCCCTCCACTTT.

The chain joins TRBV19 to TRBJ2-3, with D tentatively TRBD2 (6 bases). Germline V CDR1 and CDR2: LNHDA, SQIVND (reference sequence). Trimming stripped 2 bases from V and 2 bases from J, with 11 bases between. The CDR3 covers 15 residues. CDR3 nucleotide sequence: TGTGCCAGTAGTATACCGGGAGTGTCCACAGATACGCAGTATTTT. Its protein is CASSIPGVSTDTQYF. Drawing the rest from reference TRBV19 and TRBJ2-3, the complete variable domain is DGGITQSPKYLFRKEGQNVTLSCEQNLNHDAMYWYRQDPGQGLRLIYYSQIVNDFQKGDIAEGYSVSREKKESFPLTVTSAQKNPTAFYLCASSIPGVSTDTQYFGPGTRLTVL.